Sequencing of this T cell receptor delta chain was carried out in a study of Vδ1+ human thymocytes. Remarks on this clone: Antigen: not known.

Trimming took 0 bases from V and 8 from J, leaving 10 bases between them. Germline values: CDR1 TSWWSYY, CDR2 QGS. CDR3 length: 13 residues. Study results and limitations: Thymic TRG and TRD repertoires appeared highly polyclonal.

Sequences come from RNA converted to cDNA by reverse transcription. The CDR3 regions were amplified by multiplex PCR from V-gene primers to a constant-region primer. TCRdb reran clone calling via CATT on the multiplex PCR reads. The sample consists of 70,000 to 90,000 delta-chain clones, about 35% of them appearing once. This TCR came from a boy in the first two years of life who had congenital heart surgery. Source material: Vdelta1+ gamma-delta thymocytes from the thymus. Subset reported: FACS-sorted CD3+ TCRalphabeta- TCRVdelta1+ TCRVdelta2- thymocytes. The rearrangement uses TRDV1 and TRDJ1; weak D call: TRDD3 (5 bases). The CDR3 loop reads CALGELAGGKLIF. The CDR3 region has the DNA TGTGCTCTTGGGGAACTTGCCGGGGGCAAACTCATCTTT.